The rows below give T cell receptor beta chains drawn from one sample of a study of blood T cell repertoires in COVID-19. This table comes from immunoSEQ multiplex PCR, and its TCRdb copy is limited to in-frame clones, with some not included. This sample carries under 250,000 clones, about 89% of them seen once, and the ten largest clones take about 1.6%. The sample comprised peripheral blood. The source of these receptors is an older woman who had recovered from COVID-19. Each CDR3 is given with its conserved first and last residue. Each record gives: clone size, D gene, J gene, CDR3 length, V gene, CDR3 protein, CDR3 DNA. D genes are given only for firm matches. Clone size is not always given. Where it is, it says once, few, many or a class for expanded clones.

>NA|TRBD1|TRBJ1-1|15|TRBV7-9
CASSPIRGQGDEAFF
TGTGCCAGCAGCCCGATTCGGGGACAGGGAGATGAAGCTTTCTTT
>NA|TRBD1|TRBJ1-4|15|TRBV11-2
CASSLDHRGWEKLFF
TGTGCCAGCAGCTTAGACCACAGGGGATGGGAAAAACTGTTTTTT
>NA|NA|TRBJ2-5|15|TRBV11-3
CASSLGLTGVETQYF
TGTGCCAGCAGCCTAGGACTAACGGGGGTTGAGACCCAGTACTTC
>NA|NA|TRBJ2-3|15|TRBV7-8
CASSFPSRGTDTQYF
TGTGCCAGCAGCTTTCCCTCACGAGGCACAGATACGCAGTATTTT
>NA|TRBD2|TRBJ2-1|16|TRBV10-3
CAIRGGLGTSFYEQFF
TGTGCCATCAGAGGAGGGCTCGGGACTAGCTTCTATGAGCAGTTCTTC
>NA|TRBD1|TRBJ1-4|13|TRBV6-5
CASSTGGIEKLFF
TGTGCCAGCAGTACAGGGGGCATTGAAAAACTGTTTTTT
>once|NA|TRBJ2-7|15|TRBV6-4
CASSDSRTVLGEQYF
TGTGCCAGCAGTGACTCAAGGACAGTCTTAGGCGAGCAGTACTTC
>NA|TRBD2|TRBJ2-6|19|TRBV6-2/TRBV6-3
CASSPTLAGGLSGANVLTF
TGTGCCAGCAGCCCCACACTAGCGGGGGGCCTCTCTGGGGCCAACGTCCTGACTTTC
>NA|NA|TRBJ2-3|11|TRBV20-1
CIGAAGDTQYF
TGCATCGGAGCAGCCGGAGATACGCAGTATTTT
>NA|NA|TRBJ1-1|15|TRBV7-9
CASSRLTGMNTEAFF
TGTGCCAGCAGCCGCCTTACAGGCATGAACACTGAAGCTTTCTTT
>NA|TRBD1|TRBJ2-6|13|TRBV3-1/TRBV3-2
CASSPGGSNVLTF
TGTGCCAGCAGTCCAGGGGGCTCCAACGTCCTGACTTTC
>NA|TRBD1|TRBJ1-6|14|TRBV7-9
CASSTDRGGSPLHF
TGTGCCAGCAGCACCGACAGGGGCGGTTCACCCCTCCACTTT
>NA|TRBD2|TRBJ2-5|14|TRBV27
CASRLAGGQETQYF
TGTGCCAGCAGACTAGCGGGGGGCCAAGAGACCCAGTACTTC
>NA|TRBD2|TRBJ2-3|16|TRBV11-1
CASSLPPGGATDTQYF
TGTGCCAGCAGCCTACCGCCGGGGGGGGCGACAGATACGCAGTATTTT
>NA|TRBD2|TRBJ2-3|16|TRBV5-6
CASSFLQGGAGDTQYF
TGTGCCAGCAGCTTCCTCCAGGGAGGGGCGGGAGATACGCAGTATTTT
>few|TRBD2|TRBJ2-1|15|TRBV3-1/TRBV3-2
CASSLAGGLYHEQFF
TGTGCCAGCAGTCTAGCGGGGGGGCTATATCATGAGCAGTTCTTC
>NA|NA|TRBJ1-1|13|TRBV27
CASSRDTNTEAFF
TGTGCCAGCAGTCGGGACACCAACACTGAAGCTTTCTTT
>NA|NA|TRBJ1-2|13|TRBV18
CASSPFGDSGYTF
TGTGCCAGCTCACCTTTCGGGGATTCTGGCTACACCTTC
>NA|NA|TRBJ2-3|13|TRBV7-7
CASSNSPGDTQYF
TGTGCTAGCAGCAACTCTCCGGGGGATACGCAGTATTTT
>NA|TRBD1|TRBJ1-6|15|TRBV11-2
CASSLLRTGNSPLHF
TGTGCCAGCAGCTTGCTTCGGACAGGGAATTCACCCCTCCACTTT
>NA|TRBD1|TRBJ1-2|14|TRBV4-2
CASSQATGGNGYTF
TGTGCCAGCAGCCAAGCGACAGGGGGAAATGGCTACACCTTC
>NA|TRBD1|TRBJ1-1|13|TRBV3-1/TRBV3-2
CASSRGRTGDAFF
TGTGCCAGCAGCAGAGGGAGGACAGGGGACGCTTTCTTT
>NA|NA|TRBJ2-5|12|TRBV9
CASSGTGETQYF
TGTGCCAGCAGCGGCACAGGGGAGACCCAGTACTTC
>NA|TRBD1|TRBJ1-5|16|TRBV23-1
CASSHWTGGGNQPQHF
TGCGCCAGCAGTCATTGGACAGGGGGCGGCAATCAGCCCCAGCATTTT
>NA|TRBD1|TRBJ2-1|16|TRBV19
CASSIRAGQGVNEQFF
TGTGCCAGTAGTATTAGAGCCGGACAGGGGGTCAATGAGCAGTTCTTC
>NA|TRBD1|TRBJ2-1|11|TRBV19
CASSPGTVPFF
TGTGCCAGTAGTCCCGGGACAGTCCCGTTCTTC
>NA|NA|TRBJ2-7|14|TRBV6-5
CASMIAIVSYEQYF
TGTGCCAGCATGATTGCAATAGTCTCCTACGAGCAGTACTTC
>NA|NA|TRBJ1-1|15|TRBV6-5
CASSSLSRVGTEAFF
TGTGCCAGCAGTTCCCTTTCCAGGGTGGGAACTGAAGCTTTCTTT
>NA|NA|TRBJ2-7|12|TRBV28
CASGRSSYEQYF
TGTGCCAGCGGTCGGAGCTCCTACGAGCAGTACTTC
>NA|NA|TRBJ2-2|15|TRBV7-2
CASSLEGVGTGELFF
TGTGCCAGCAGCTTAGAGGGGGTGGGCACCGGGGAGCTGTTTTTT
>NA|NA|TRBJ2-5|13|TRBV7-7
CASSRQGTETQYF
TGTGCTAGCAGCCGTCAGGGGACAGAGACCCAGTACTTC
>NA|NA|TRBJ1-4|13|TRBV15
CATRSRASEKLFF
TGTGCCACCCGGTCCAGGGCGAGTGAAAAACTGTTTTTT
>NA|TRBD1|TRBJ2-6|15|TRBV2
CASSQTGFGANVLTF
TGTGCCAGCAGCCAGACAGGGTTCGGGGCCAACGTCCTGACTTTC
>NA|TRBD1|TRBJ1-3|16|TRBV9
CASSPGQVGSGNTIYF
TGTGCCAGCAGCCCAGGACAGGTCGGCTCTGGAAACACCATATATTTT
>NA|TRBD1|TRBJ1-2|15|TRBV6-5
CASRVGQGFPYGYTF
TGTGCCAGCAGGGTGGGACAGGGGTTTCCCTATGGCTACACCTTC
>NA|TRBD1|TRBJ1-4|15|TRBV19
CASTDGGQGFEKLFF
TGTGCCAGTACCGATGGCGGACAGGGTTTTGAAAAACTGTTTTTT
>NA|NA|TRBJ2-7|15|TRBV2
CASSDLGGSYYEQYF
TGTGCCAGCAGTGATCTGGGGGGAAGTTACTACGAGCAGTACTTC
>NA|NA|TRBJ1-2|15|TRBV10-3
CAISEPKSPRYGYTF
TGTGCCATCAGTGAGCCTAAGTCCCCTAGGTATGGCTACACCTTC
>NA|NA|TRBJ1-1|14|TRBV5-4
CASTRAPRGTEAFF
TGTGCCAGCACCAGGGCCCCAAGGGGCACTGAAGCTTTCTTT
>NA|NA|TRBJ2-6|15|TRBV2
CASSGRVSGANVLTF
TGTGCCAGCAGTGGGAGGGTCTCTGGGGCCAACGTCCTGACTTTC
>NA|NA|TRBJ2-5|14|TRBV5-1
CASSPLEGQETQYF
TGCGCCAGCAGCCCACTCGAGGGACAAGAGACCCAGTACTTC
>NA|TRBD2|TRBJ2-1|15|TRBV7-2
CASSLVLAGAIEQFF
TGTGCCAGCAGCTTAGTTCTAGCGGGGGCAATTGAGCAGTTCTTC
>NA|NA|TRBJ2-2|14|TRBV7-2
CASSLEVSTGELFF
TGTGCCAGCAGCTTAGAAGTTAGCACCGGGGAGCTGTTTTTT
>NA|NA|TRBJ2-3|13|TRBV5-4
CASSTGSTDTQYF
TGTGCCAGCAGCACAGGGAGCACAGATACGCAGTATTTT
>NA|NA|TRBJ1-2|16|TRBV9
CASSVTPTGLGSGYTF
TGTGCCAGCAGCGTTACCCCGACAGGCCTGGGTAGTGGCTACACCTTC
>NA|NA|TRBJ2-7|14|TRBV6-5
CASRSLSVSYEQYF
TGTGCCAGCAGGAGCCTGTCGGTCTCCTACGAGCAGTACTTC
>NA|NA|TRBJ2-2|14|TRBV5-4
CASSARGFSGELFF
TGTGCCAGCAGCGCCAGGGGATTCTCCGGGGAGCTGTTTTTT
>NA|NA|TRBJ1-2|14|TRBV7-2
CASSLAGGNYGYTF
TGTGCCAGCAGCTTAGCGGGGGGAAACTATGGCTACACCTTC
>NA|NA|TRBJ2-1|13|TRBV3-1/TRBV3-2
CASSHRLRDEQFF
TGTGCCAGCAGCCATCGACTGCGGGATGAGCAGTTCTTC
>NA|TRBD2|TRBJ2-1|17|TRBV5-1
CASSFGSGGPLYNEQFF
TGCGCCAGCAGCTTTGGTAGCGGGGGGCCCTTATACAATGAGCAGTTCTTC